Sequencing of this T cell receptor (beta chain) was carried out in a study of T cells in Graves' hyperthyroidism and ophthalmopathy. The overall study: Peripheral blood was taken when the disease was first diagnosed, before any treatment began. Study results and caveats: A model using 13 V-J features told ophthalmopathy apart from stable hyperthyroidism. Researchers found most expanded thyroid clonotypes above 0.001 in blood as well.

This clonotype occurred many times. Its specificity is unknown. Diagnosis relied on clinical symptoms, serum thyroxine and TRAb, thyroid ultrasound and orbital computed tomography. TCR beta CDR3 regions were amplified from RNA. A set of HTBI primers served as the primers for a first-round RT-PCR of the TCR CDR3. TCRdb re-called the multiplex PCR reads through MiXCR, storing one row per CDR3 protein. Of around 530,000 distinct CDR3 sequences listed, 15% to 20% are singletons. Trimming took off 8 bases at V and 2 bases at J, with 15 bases between the two ends. Germline lookup yields CDR1 SNHLY and CDR2 FYNNEI. This CDR3 comprises 15 residues.

This TCR derives from a woman younger than 30 with Graves' ophthalmopathy. The specimen was blood. The J gene is TRBJ1-4, the V gene TRBV2; possibly TRBD1 for D (5 bases). CDR3 coding DNA: TGTGCCAGCCGGGCCACAGGCGGCACTAATGAAAAACTGTTTTTT. Amino acid sequence: CASRATGGTNEKLFF. Full variable domain (remainder filled in from reference TRBV2 and TRBJ1-4): EPEVTQTPSHQVTQMGQEVILRCVPISNHLYFYWYRQILGQKVEFLVSFYNNEISEKSEIFDDQFSVERPDGSNFTLKIRSTKLEDSAMYFCASRATGGTNEKLFFGSGTQLSVL.